Listed below are T cell receptor beta chains from one sample, sequenced in a study of T-cell memory formation after mild COVID-19. MiXCR was run by TCRdb on the 5' RACE reads, yielding one entry per CDR3 protein. The sample includes 450,000 to 650,000 distinct CDR3 sequences, roughly 18% of them seen just once. Sequenced: PBMCs or a T cell subset sorted from them (not recorded which). These receptors all stem from an adult woman who had mild COVID-19 (a few samples of this study predate the infection). Cell type and time point are not known. CDR3s leave out the opening cysteine and the closing phenylalanine or tryptophan. D genes are given only for firm matches.

j_gene | d_gene | v_gene | CDR3aa
TRBJ1-1 | NA | TRBV4-1 | ASSQSDSLNTEAF
TRBJ2-7 | NA | TRBV20-1 | SASMPSLSYEQY
TRBJ2-1 | NA | TRBV5-6 | ASSLGPVDNEQF
TRBJ1-5 | TRBD1 | TRBV18 | ASSPGTGGIRAPQH
TRBJ1-5 | NA | TRBV7-8 | ASSFEPEVKGQPQH
TRBJ1-1 | TRBD1 | TRBV10-3 | AISEPWTGGMNTEAF
TRBJ2-1 | TRBD1 | TRBV12-3/TRBV12-4 | ASSQDIQGANEQF
TRBJ2-6 | NA | TRBV15 | ATSREGSGANVLT
TRBJ2-1 | NA | TRBV4-2 | ASSQDEGFSSYNEQF
TRBJ2-1 | NA | TRBV6-6 | ASSYGAGSMGEQF
TRBJ2-3 | TRBD1 | TRBV30 | AWKDRGPDTQY
TRBJ1-2 | TRBD1 | TRBV11-2 | ASRGQGHYGYT
TRBJ1-1 | NA | TRBV6-1 | ASTTNTEAF
TRBJ2-7 | NA | TRBV3-1 | ASSQRLVGGKGEQY
TRBJ2-7 | NA | TRBV19 | ATSPLTGNEQY
TRBJ2-7 | NA | TRBV2 | ASSEANLSYEQY
TRBJ2-6 | NA | TRBV15 | ATSREGRATGANVLT
TRBJ2-3 | TRBD2 | TRBV9 | ASSGDSGWDTDTQY
TRBJ1-1 | TRBD1 | TRBV27 | ASSSLGQGSRTEAF
TRBJ2-7 | TRBD1 | TRBV6-6 | ASRYPTGSSYEQY
TRBJ2-5 | NA | TRBV24-1 | ATSDWGVGETQY
TRBJ2-3 | NA | TRBV29-1 | SLILGDTQY
TRBJ2-3 | NA | TRBV10-3 | AISDESGTDTQY
TRBJ2-7 | NA | TRBV3-1 | ASSLQVTYEQY
TRBJ2-4 | TRBD2 | TRBV7-2 | ASSLGREEIIQY
TRBJ1-1 | NA | TRBV14 | ASSFQGNEAF
TRBJ2-7 | NA | TRBV27 | APLCWTPSYEQY
TRBJ1-1 | NA | TRBV4-1 | AGTSEGDTEAF
TRBJ2-7 | TRBD1 | TRBV12-3/TRBV12-4 | ASSSPMRNRGENYEQY
TRBJ1-6 | NA | TRBV12-3/TRBV12-4 | ASRGTQGYNSPLH
TRBJ1-2 | TRBD1 | TRBV7-8 | ASSSDRGAEYGYT
TRBJ2-2 | NA | TRBV12-3/TRBV12-4 | ASSLTSRNTGELF
TRBJ2-1 | TRBD2 | TRBV12-3/TRBV12-4 | ASSLGTSGRYNEQF
TRBJ2-5 | NA | TRBV9 | ASSVAQETQY
TRBJ2-3 | NA | TRBV7-9 | ASRVSRFGTDTQY
TRBJ1-5 | TRBD1 | TRBV4-2 | ASSQKDRVGQPQH
TRBJ2-5 | TRBD2 | TRBV5-4 | ASSLYQREIEETQY
TRBJ2-7 | NA | TRBV6-6 | ASSYSSIGSSYEQY
TRBJ2-7 | NA | TRBV7-9 | ASSLATSRAVPSYEQY
TRBJ2-7 | NA | TRBV4-2 | ASSQDSAPYEQY
TRBJ2-4 | NA | TRBV9 | ASSVGLTNIQY
TRBJ2-4 | TRBD2 | TRBV6-5 | ASSYGRDGGKNIQY
TRBJ2-7 | TRBD1 | TRBV29-1 | SGGTAFYEQY
TRBJ2-2 | NA | TRBV7-9 | ASSLEAGMIYTGELF
TRBJ1-4 | TRBD1 | TRBV20-1 | SAREGTGGEKLF
TRBJ1-1 | NA | TRBV19 | ASSHPPRSASRKAEAF
TRBJ2-2 | TRBD2 | TRBV7-8 | ASSPTGTSGANTGELF
TRBJ2-2 | TRBD1 | TRBV10-3 | ASRQGYTGELF
TRBJ2-3 | NA | TRBV7-9 | ASSPLLEPGVRPTDTQY
TRBJ1-2 | NA | TRBV18 | ASSPDREYGYT